One and the same sample provided the 5 T cell receptor beta chains below, sequenced in a study of vaccination effects on CD4 cells after COVID-19. Expansion with viral peptide pools was applied to antigen-specific CD4+ T cells by the ViraFEST assay prior to sequencing. The authors isolated CD4+ T cells after 9 to 10 days of culture. Participants got two doses of BNT162b2 or mRNA-1273 vaccine. No antigen has been identified for these receptors. TCRdb keeps only in-frame clones here, not all; method: immunoSEQ multiplex PCR. The sample yields 70,000 to 95,000 clones, around 77% seen once. Here the sequenced sample was CD4+ T cells from PBMCs cultured with HCoV-OC43 spike peptides, taken after COVID-19 vaccination. As for subset: HCoV-OC43 spike overlapping peptide pool stimulation. These receptors came from a human donor who received a COVID-19 vaccine.

J is TRBJ2-7 and V is TRBV11-3; perhaps TRBD1 as D (6 bases). V dropped 5 bases and J dropped 2 bases, with 16 bases sitting between them. From germline, CDR1 is SGHNT and CDR2 YENEEA. The CDR3 is made up of 15 amino acids. The CDR3 nucleotides read TGTGCCAGCAGCACCCATAAGGACAGCCCCTACGAGCAGTACGTC. Its translation: CASSTHKDSPYEQYV.

The genes are TRBV5-1 and TRBJ1-6; no firm D call. The CDR3 totals 14 residues. Trimming left V 0 bases short and J 9 bases short, with 10 bases between. Germline values: CDR1 SGHRS, CDR2 YFSETQ. This CDR3 is CASSLAGFGSPLHF. The CDR3 DNA reads TGCGCCAGCAGCTTGGCTGGGTTTGGTTCACCCCTCCACTTT.

This chain joins TRBV5-1 and TRBJ2-2; 9 bases agree with TRBD1. The V and J ends lost 4 bases and 6 bases, in that order; junction bases with no gene match: 4. Germline CDR1 SGHRS, CDR2 YFSETQ. CDR3 size: 14 residues. The CDR3 is CASSPRTGAGELFF. The CDR3 nucleotides are TGCGCCAGCAGCCCGAGGACAGGGGCCGGGGAGCTGTTTTTT. The full variable domain, its missing parts supplied by reference TRBV5-1 and TRBJ2-2, is KAGVTQTPRYLIKTRGQQVTLSCSPISGHRSVSWYQQTPGQGLQFLFEYFSETQRNKGNFPGRFSGRQFSNSRSEMNVSTLELGDSALYLCASSPRTGAGELFFGEGSRLTVL.

The rearrangement joins TRBV27 to TRBJ2-7; D is possibly TRBD1 or TRBD2 (5 bases each). Germline assignment: CDR1 MNHEY and CDR2 SMNVEV (reference sequence). This CDR3 has 15 amino acids. Trimming left V 3 bases short and J 1 base short, with 13 bases between. The CDR3 DNA reads TGTGCCAGCAGTTTGAAGAGGGGTTGGTCCTACGAGCAGTACGTC. This encodes CASSLKRGWSYEQYV.

This rearrangement joins TRBV6-4 to TRBJ1-2; no clear D. Trimming took 7 bases from V and 4 from J, leaving 19 bases between them. CDR1 and CDR2 from the germline V gene are MRHNA and SNTAGT. The CDR3 contains 15 residues. CDR3 in DNA: TGTGCCAGCAATCCGTCAGCGGCGGAGGGCTATGGCTACACCTTC. Encoded protein: CASNPSAAEGYGYTF.